Listed here are 4 T cell receptor beta chains from one sample, sequenced in a study of cytomegalovirus exposure and HLA in healthy donors. Primers: 60 Vbeta forward and 13 Jbeta reverse. The table came from immunoSEQ multiplex PCR; TCRdb's copy has only in-frame clones and leaves some out. The sample data list approximately 37,000 clones. Sequenced: PBMCs. Receptors were obtained from a man aged 35-49 years in good health and CMV-seropositive.

The rearrangement uses TRBV7-6 and TRBJ2-2, with 10 bases that match TRBD2. This CDR3 has 16 amino acids. After removal of 2 bases from V and 6 bases from J, the junction contained 6 bases not matched to a gene. CDR1 SGHVS and CDR2 FNYEAQ come from the germline V gene. For the CDR3, the DNA is TGTGCCAGCAGCTTATTATTTCTAGCGGGAGCCGGGGAGCTGTTTTTT. Translating gives CASSLLFLAGAGELFF.

The chain is built from TRBV6-6 and TRBJ2-3, with 7 nucleotides matching TRBD1. The CDR3 loop spans 16 amino acids. CDR1 and CDR2 from the germline V gene are MNHNY and SVGAGI (reference sequence). Trimming removed 2 bases from V and 3 bases from J; junction bases left unmatched: 8. CDR3 region: CASSYPGTEGTDTQYF. In DNA, the CDR3 is TGTGCCAGCAGTTACCCCGGGACAGAAGGAACAGATACGCAGTATTTT.

This rearrangement joins TRBV30 to TRBJ2-2; a possible D gene is TRBD1 (5 bases). CDR1 is GTSNPN and CDR2 is SVGIG in the germline V gene (reference sequence). Between the trimmed V and J ends, which lost 4 bases and 4 bases, there was a span of 13 bases. CDR3 size: 14 residues. CDR3 nucleotides: TGTGCCTGGAATTGGGGCAGTGGCACCGGGGAGCTGTTTTTT. Amino acids: CAWNWGSGTGELFF.

V gene TRBV9 combines with J gene TRBJ2-2; 9 bases fit TRBD2. Germline CDR1 reads SGDLS; CDR2 reads YYNGEE. The CDR3 has 15 residues. V shed 4 bases and J 10 bases; nucleotides not matched to a gene: 11. Here the CDR3 reads CASSQGVAGVEELFF. CDR3 DNA sequence: TGTGCCAGCAGCCAGGGGGTAGCGGGAGTGGAGGAGCTGTTTTTT. The variable domain in full, completed from reference TRBV9 and TRBJ2-2, reads DSGVTQTPKHLITATGQRVTLRCSPRSGDLSVYWYQQSLDQGLQFLIQYYNGEERAKGNILERFSAQQFPDLHSELNLSSLELGDSALYFCASSQGVAGVEELFFGEGSRLTVL.